This T cell receptor (beta chain) was documented in a study of patients and donors after allogeneic stem cell transplantation. The V and J ends lost 4 bases and 7 bases respectively, with 10 bases between them. Germline CDR1 MDHEN, CDR2 SYDVKM. The CDR3 length is 12 residues. This clonotype was observed a handful of times. TCRdb independently ran MiXCR on the RT-PCR reads; one entry per CDR3 protein. The sample has approximately 99,000 distinct CDR3 sequences; less than 45% are singletons. The chain has TRBV28 and TRBJ1-2; D is ambiguous. Sequenced sample: blood, either unsorted or a sorted T cell fraction (not recorded which). The receptor was isolated from a human donor who was either an allogeneic HSCT recipient or a stem cell or donor lymphocyte infusion donor (not recorded which). It is not recorded whose cells these are; they may come from a transplant donor. The CDR3 is CASSYKIGGYTF. The CDR3 coding sequence is TGTGCCAGCAGTTATAAGATCGGTGGCTACACCTTC.